Reported below is one T cell receptor beta chain. The data originate from a study of PD-L1 blockade in urothelial cancer. About the study: Median T cell yield from blood was roughly 150,000.

The authors spiked synthetic TCR analog templates into each PCR. The table came from immunoSEQ multiplex PCR; TCRdb's copy has only in-frame clones and leaves some out. The sample lists about 39,000 clones, about four fifths seen once, with about 11% in the top ten. The germline V gene encodes CDR1 MNHEY and CDR2 SMNVEV (reference sequence). The CDR3 spans 11 residues. Trimming removed 5 bases from V and 4 bases from J, with 5 bases in between. Specified time point: peripheral blood 6 weeks after treatment start. All patients handed over anywhere from 1 to 8 samples, pretreatment and on-treatment. Sequencing used PBMCs, obtained around atezolizumab (anti-PD-L1) treatment. The rearrangement uses TRBV27 and TRBJ1-1; D remains ambiguous. The TCR originated in a man aged 35 to 55 with urothelial cancer. This CDR3 is CASSLGTEAFF. CDR3 sequence (DNA): TGTGCCAGCAGTCTCGGCACTGAAGCTTTCTTT.